This entry concerns a single T cell receptor beta chain. Distinct nucleotide sequences in the sample also encode this CDR3. These data belong to a study of tumor T cells in aggressive B-cell lymphoma. V dropped 3 bases and J dropped 0 bases, with 15 bases sitting between them. Germline values: CDR1 SGDLS, CDR2 YYNGEE. The CDR3 sequence is 16 residues long. Repertoires were generated with immunoSEQ multiplex PCR, while TCRdb's copy carries only in-frame clones and drops some. The table lists 5,000 to 7,000 clones, approximately 86% of them singletons, with approximately 3% in the top ten. This TCR derives from an adult with diffuse large B cell lymphoma. Some clones in this sample may be carry-over from other donors' samples. The specimen sequenced was tumor tissue. The chain employs TRBV9 and TRBJ1-2; D possibly corresponds to TRBD1 (5 bases). In DNA, the CDR3 is TGTGCCAGCAGCGACGCGGGGCAGGGTACTAACTATGGCTACACCTTC. Residues: CASSDAGQGTNYGYTF.